This T cell receptor (beta chain) was found in a study of shared clonotypes between healthy human individuals. This table comes from immunoSEQ multiplex PCR, and its TCRdb copy is limited to in-frame clones, with some not included. The sample records about 2.1 million clones, about 94% being singletons. It was CD45RO-negative cells, positively selected for CCR7, that made up naive CD8 cells, with terminally differentiated effector memory CD45RA+ cells excluded. The CDR3 runs 16 residues. Germline V gene data show CDR1 as SGDLS and CDR2 as YYNGEE. The V and J ends lost 0 bases and 8 bases respectively, with 18 bases between them.

The rearrangement joins TRBV9 to TRBJ2-1; TRBD1 is a possible D gene (5 bases). The sequencing sample was made of naive CD8+ T cells from PBMCs. This receptor was identified in a man younger than 30 in good health. Some clones in this sample may be carry-over from other donors' samples. The DNA for the CDR3 is TGTGCCAGCAGCGTAGAGAGGACACCTCAACGGGATGAGCAGTTCTTC. Amino acids: CASSVERTPQRDEQFF.